Presented here are 25 T cell receptor beta chains from one specimen sequenced in a study of cytomegalovirus exposure and HLA in healthy donors. Repertoires were generated with immunoSEQ multiplex PCR, while TCRdb's copy carries only in-frame clones and drops some. Of tens of thousands of clones in the sample, 94% were seen once. Sequenced: PBMCs. The receptors derive from a young woman in good health and CMV-seropositive.

The rearrangement uses TRBV25-1 and TRBJ2-3; D might be TRBD1 (6 bases). Germline values: CDR1 MGHDK, CDR2 SYGVNS. The CDR3 runs to 16 residues. V was shortened by 5 bases and J by 0 bases, with 15 bases between the two germline ends. The CDR3 region has the DNA TGTGCCAGCAGTTCCGTAGGGGGACCTAGCACAGATACGCAGTATTTT. It specifies CASSSVGGPSTDTQYF. The whole variable domain, filled in from reference TRBV25-1 and TRBJ2-3, reads EADIYQTPRYLVIGTGKKITLECSQTMGHDKMYWYQQDPGMELHLIHYSYGVNSTEKGDLSSESTVSRIRTEHFPLTLESARPSHTSQYLCASSSVGGPSTDTQYFGPGTRLTVL.

The chain recombines TRBV5-1 with TRBJ2-5; 7 bases match TRBD1. The CDR3 spans 14 residues. Germline trimming cut 3 bases from V and 2 bases from J; bases unmatched to any gene: 4. Germline values: CDR1 SGHRS, CDR2 YFSETQ. The CDR3 nucleotides read TGCGCCAGCAGCTCCCCGGGACAGCAAGAGACCCAGTACTTC. Protein product: CASSSPGQQETQYF.

The V call is TRBV7-9, the J call TRBJ1-5; TRBD1 aligns across 10 bases. V gave up 5 bases and J gave up 6 bases; unmatched junction bases: 4. Germline CDR1 and CDR2: SEHNR and FQNEAQ (reference sequence). The CDR3 covers 14 residues. CDR3 nucleotides: TGTGCCAGCAGCCAAGGGACAGGGGTTCAGCCCCAGCATTTT. It specifies CASSQGTGVQPQHF.

This clone was seen just once. The rearrangement joins TRBV5-5 to TRBJ1-6, with unresolved D. Germline-derived CDR1 and CDR2 are SGHKS and YYEKEE (reference sequence). V was clipped by 4 bases and J by 3 bases, with 11 bases between them. This CDR3 has 15 amino acids. The CDR3 DNA sequence: TGTGCCAGCAGCCCCCCGGGGAACTATAATTCACCCCTCCACTTT. This gives the protein CASSPPGNYNSPLHF. Filled out from reference TRBV5-5 and TRBJ1-6, the complete variable domain reads DAGVTQSPTHLIKTRGQQVTLRCSPISGHKSVSWYQQVLGQGPQFIFQYYEKEERGRGNFPDRFSARQFPNYSSELNVNALLLGDSALYLCASSPPGNYNSPLHFGNGTRLTVT.

V is TRBV19 and J is TRBJ2-1; 7 bases line up with TRBD1. This CDR3 spans 16 amino acids. The V segment lost 8 bases and the J segment 2 bases; nucleotides outside the gene matches: 12. The germline CDR1 and CDR2 sequences are LNHDA and SQIVND (reference sequence). The CDR3 region has the DNA TGTGCCAGTGGACAGGCGAACGCCCCAACCTACAATGAGCAGTTCTTC. This translates into CASGQANAPTYNEQFF.

The chain links TRBV6-1 to TRBJ1-1; D might be TRBD1 (6 bases). There are 13 residues in the CDR3. Germline V lookup: CDR1 MNHNS, CDR2 SASEGT. Trimming stripped 4 bases from V and 10 bases from J, with 16 bases between. The CDR3 nucleotides read TGTGCCAGCAGTGTCGCCTCCCACAGGGTAGCTTTCTTT. Translated, it gives CASSVASHRVAFF.

V gene TRBV5-1 combines with J gene TRBJ2-5, with D possibly TRBD2 on 6 matching bases. The V end lost 4 bases, the J end lost 2 bases, and 18 bases lay between the germline ends. Germline CDR1 reads SGHRS; CDR2 reads YFSETQ. The CDR3 is 16 amino acids. This CDR3 reads CASSPQPAGLQETQYF. The DNA of the CDR3 is TGCGCCAGCAGCCCCCAACCTGCGGGACTGCAAGAGACCCAGTACTTC.

This chain uses TRBV2 with TRBJ1-4, with D possibly TRBD1 on 6 matching bases. Germline CDR1 SNHLY, CDR2 FYNNEI. This CDR3 contains 15 residues. The germline V and J ends were trimmed by 1 base and 8 bases, with 14 bases remaining between them. CDR3 region: CASSEDRGAREKLFF. The DNA for the CDR3 is TGTGCCAGCAGTGAAGATCGGGGGGCTAGGGAAAAACTGTTTTTT.

The chain recombines TRBV15 with TRBJ2-7; maybe TRBD2 (6 bases). The CDR3 totals 15 residues. V was clipped by 0 bases and J by 4 bases, with 13 bases between them. Germline loops: CDR1 LNHNV, CDR2 YYDKDF (reference sequence). The CDR3 region is CATSRDRGISYEQYF. CDR3 nucleotides: TGTGCCACCAGCAGAGATCGCGGGATAAGTTACGAGCAGTACTTC. Variable domain in full (rest from reference TRBV15 and TRBJ2-7): DAMVIQNPRYQVTQFGKPVTLSCSQTLNHNVMYWYQQKSSQAPKLLFHYYDKDFNNEADTPDNFQSRRPNTSFCFLDIRSPGLGDTAMYLCATSRDRGISYEQYFGPGTRLTVT.

The V gene is TRBV19, the J gene TRBJ1-5; D is unclear. V gave up 4 bases and J gave up 2 bases, with 12 bases separating them. Germline CDR1 LNHDA, CDR2 SQIVND (reference sequence). CDR3 length: 15 residues. CDR3 in DNA: TGTGCCAGTAGTAGGATTGAGGAAGGCAATCAGCCCCAGCATTTT. Amino acid sequence: CASSRIEEGNQPQHF.

This clone is a singleton in its sample. V usage is TRBV4-2 and J usage is TRBJ2-1; 7 nucleotides line up with TRBD2. Germline-derived CDR1 and CDR2 are LGHNA and YNFKEQ. The CDR3 sequence is 16 residues long. V was pared by 1 base and J by 4 bases, with 7 bases of the junction left unmatched. The CDR3 here is CASSQVAASGYNEQFF. In DNA form, the CDR3 reads TGTGCCAGCAGCCAAGTAGCGGCTAGCGGATACAATGAGCAGTTCTTC.

The rearrangement joins TRBV7-2 to TRBJ1-4, with TRBD1 as a possible D gene (5 bases). Germline CDR1 SGHTA, CDR2 FQGNSA. V was pared by 5 bases and J by 5 bases, with 9 bases between. The CDR3 runs to 13 residues. CDR3 in amino acids: CASSRPGNEKLFF. The CDR3 DNA sequence: TGTGCCAGCAGCCGACCAGGGAATGAAAAACTGTTTTTT.

CDR3 region: CATISSGGAEQYF. The CDR3 nucleotides read TGTGCCACCATAAGTAGCGGGGGGGCCGAGCAGTACTTC. The genes are TRBV10-3 and TRBJ2-7, with 11 nucleotides matching TRBD2. In germline, CDR1 is ENHRY, CDR2 SYGVKD. The CDR3 is 13 amino acids. Trimming cost V 10 bases and J 6 bases; bases outside gene matches: 8.

This clone was seen a single time. V is TRBV11-3 and J is TRBJ1-6; D perhaps matches TRBD1 (5 bases). The V and J ends lost 2 bases and 5 bases respectively, with 7 bases between them. Germline V gives CDR1 SGHNT, CDR2 YENEEA. This CDR3 is built from 14 residues. CDR3 DNA sequence: TGTGCCAGCAGCTTAAACAGGAATAATTCACCCCTCCACTTT. Translated: CASSLNRNNSPLHF.

This sequence joins TRBV11-2 and TRBJ2-1; 10 bases are a match to TRBD1. CDR3 length: 16 amino acids. Germline V lookup: CDR1 SGHAT, CDR2 FQNNGV. Losses at the gene ends were 5 bases for V and 0 bases for J; bases not matched to a gene: 4. CDR3 amino acids: CASSPRTGGSYNEQFF. CDR3 nucleotides: TGTGCCAGCAGCCCCAGGACAGGGGGCTCCTACAATGAGCAGTTCTTC.

Judged by abundance, this clone is medium-sized. The J gene is TRBJ1-3, the V gene TRBV30; 8 positions match TRBD1. Germline V gene lookup returns CDR1 GTSNPN and CDR2 SVGIG (reference sequence). This CDR3 contains 15 residues. The trim removed 1 base at V and 2 bases at J, leaving 4 bases unmatched. The CDR3 region has the DNA TGTGCCTGGAGTGCCTTGACAGGGGCTGGAAACACCATATATTTT. Its protein product is CAWSALTGAGNTIYF.

Here the CDR3 DNA reads TGTGCCAGCTCACCGGACAGGCACAATGAGCAGTTCTTC. Translated, it gives CASSPDRHNEQFF. This rearrangement joins TRBV18 to TRBJ2-1; 7 positions match TRBD1. CDR1 is KGHSH and CDR2 is LQKENI in the germline V gene. Trimming removed 3 bases from V and 5 bases from J; junction bases left unmatched: 1. The CDR3 length is 13 residues.

The chain employs TRBV4-1 and TRBJ2-1; unclear D gene. Trimming pared 0 bases from V and 0 bases from J, leaving 12 bases between. This CDR3 is 17 amino acids long. In germline, CDR1 is MGHRA, CDR2 YSYEKL. CDR3 bases: TGCGCCAGCAGCCAAGAAACAGTATCAAGCTCCTACAATGAGCAGTTCTTC. Its protein is CASSQETVSSSYNEQFF.

The chain combines TRBV10-3 with TRBJ1-2; 8 bases fit TRBD1. V gave up 7 bases and J gave up 3 bases; unmatched junction bases: 1. Per the germline V gene, CDR1 is ENHRY and CDR2 is SYGVKD. This CDR3 contains 12 residues. The chain's CDR3 is CAITDRDYGYTF. DNA for the CDR3: TGTGCCATCACGGACAGGGACTATGGCTACACCTTC.

This sequence joins TRBV7-2 and TRBJ1-4; 9 bases agree with TRBD1. In germline, CDR1 is SGHTA, CDR2 FQGNSA. The V gene end was trimmed by 3 bases and the J gene end by 7 bases; junction bases not matched to a gene: 6. The CDR3 spans 15 residues. In nucleotides, the CDR3 is TGTGCCAGCAGCTTTGGGGACAGGGAAAGTGAAAAACTGTTTTTT. Protein sequence: CASSFGDRESEKLFF.

CDR3 amino acids: CASSQVLGGGRYNEQFF. The DNA of the CDR3 is TGTGCCAGCAGCCAAGTATTAGGAGGGGGCAGGTACAATGAGCAGTTCTTC. This rearrangement joins TRBV4-2 to TRBJ2-1; weak D call: TRBD1 (7 bases). V gave up 1 base and J gave up 4 bases, with 17 bases separating them. The V gene's germline CDR1 is LGHNA and CDR2 YNFKEQ. This CDR3 contains 17 residues.

The chain uses TRBV11-2 and TRBJ2-1; a possible D gene is TRBD2 (6 bases). Trimming removed 1 base from V and 1 base from J, with 8 bases in between. Germline V CDR1 and CDR2: SGHAT, FQNNGV. This CDR3 contains 15 residues. The CDR3 region is CASSLGRGSYNEQFF. As DNA, the CDR3 is TGTGCCAGCAGCTTAGGGAGGGGTTCCTACAATGAGCAGTTCTTC.

J is TRBJ2-2 and V is TRBV7-2; TRBD1 might be the D (5 bases). The V gene's germline CDR1 is SGHTA and CDR2 FQGNSA. V gave up 5 bases and J gave up 5 bases, with 9 bases separating them. This CDR3 contains 13 residues. DNA of the CDR3: TGTGCCAGCAGCGCATACAGGACCGGGGAGCTGTTTTTT. Protein product: CASSAYRTGELFF.

This clone was picked up one time. The CDR3 is CASSTDRGRNQPQHF. CDR3 nucleotides: TGTGCCAGCAGTACGGACAGGGGGCGGAATCAGCCCCAGCATTTT. The chain employs TRBV2 and TRBJ1-5; 11 positions agree with TRBD1. The CDR3 runs to 15 residues. V lost 5 bases to trimming and J lost 4 bases; unmatched junction nucleotides: 4. Germline lookup yields CDR1 SNHLY and CDR2 FYNNEI.

The rearrangement links TRBV2 to TRBJ2-2, with D tentatively TRBD1 (8 bases). Germline values: CDR1 SNHLY, CDR2 FYNNEI. V was shortened by 7 bases and J by 5 bases, with 14 bases between the two germline ends. This CDR3 is built from 14 residues. The CDR3 coding sequence is TGTGCCAGCAAAGGACAGGGAGGGACCGGGGAGCTGTTTTTT. Amino acids: CASKGQGGTGELFF.